Following are 20 T cell receptor beta chains from one sample sequenced in a study of vaccination effects on CD4 cells after COVID-19 (dated 2022 in TCRdb). The library was obtained by the immunoSEQ multiplex PCR assay. This immuneACCESS table, as held by TCRdb, lists in-frame sequences with V and J called but not all clones. Of the missing ones, under half trace to an unresolved V gene in checked studies; the others have no known cause. This sample holds about 22,000 clones; approximately 77% were observed only once. The top ten clonotypes cover just under 20% of the sample. To identify antigen-specific CD4+ T cell clonotypes by their expansion, the ViraFEST assay first stimulated PBMC with viral peptide pools and then applied TCR sequencing. After around 10 days of culture, CD4+ T cells were isolated with the EasySep CD4+ T cell isolation kit. Healthy vaccine recipients had no prior SARS-CoV-2 infection, confirmed by negative nucleocapsid antibodies before and after vaccination.

Antigens for these TCRs are unknown. The source was CD4+ T cells from PBMCs cultured with HCoV-NL63 spike peptides, collected before COVID-19 vaccination. The cell subset or site label here, explained by the study, means: HCoV-NL63 spike overlapping peptide pool stimulation. These TCRs come from a human donor who received a COVID-19 vaccine.

The rearrangement uses TRBV10-3 and TRBJ1-1; D not certain. CDR1 ENHRY and CDR2 SYGVKD come from the germline V gene. This CDR3 is 13 amino acids long. Trimming shortened V by 3 bases and J by 1 base, and 6 bases separated the two germline ends. This CDR3 is CAISEPRNTEAFF. The CDR3 nucleotides are TGTGCCATCAGTGAACCCCGGAACACTGAAGCTTTCTTT.

The V call is TRBV19, the J call TRBJ1-2; the D gene is possibly TRBD1 (6 bases). V lost 3 bases to trimming and J lost 8 bases, with 13 bases between them. CDR1 is LNHDA and CDR2 is SQIVND in the germline V gene (reference sequence). The CDR3 length is 13 residues. The chain's CDR3 is CASSMGGTSGYTF. Here the CDR3 DNA reads TGTGCCAGTAGTATGGGGGGGACATCCGGCTACACCTTC. The whole variable domain, filled in from reference TRBV19 and TRBJ1-2, reads DGGITQSPKYLFRKEGQNVTLSCEQNLNHDAMYWYRQDPGQGLRLIYYSQIVNDFQKGDIAEGYSVSREKKESFPLTVTSAQKNPTAFYLCASSMGGTSGYTFGSGTRLTVV.

The V gene is TRBV29-1, the J gene TRBJ2-3; the match to TRBD2 covers 7 bases. This CDR3 spans 16 amino acids. Losses at the gene ends were 4 bases for V and 0 bases for J; bases not matched to a gene: 10. Germline assignment: CDR1 SQVTM and CDR2 ANQGSEA. In DNA, the CDR3 is TGCAGCGTTGCAGGGAAGAGCGGGATGAGCACAGATACGCAGTATTTT. Protein product: CSVAGKSGMSTDTQYF.

As DNA, the CDR3 is TGTGCCAGTAGTAAACTGGGGCAGCCCCAGCATTTT. Protein: CASSKLGQPQHF. This sequence joins TRBV19 and TRBJ1-5; D is ambiguous. The germline CDR1 and CDR2 sequences are LNHDA and SQIVND (reference sequence). Trimming left V 4 bases short and J 7 bases short, with 8 bases between. The CDR3 spans 12 residues.

The genes are TRBV18 and TRBJ2-6, with D unclear. Germline V gives CDR1 KGHSH, CDR2 LQKENI. With 2 bases removed from V and 0 bases from J, the gap between germline ends came to 11 bases. The CDR3 has 17 residues. Written as DNA, the CDR3 is TGTGCCAGCTCACCAGGCACGCAGAGCTCTGGGGCCAACGTCCTGACTTTC. Its protein is CASSPGTQSSGANVLTF.

The rearrangement links TRBV9 to TRBJ1-1, with D maybe TRBD1 (5 bases). Germline lookup yields CDR1 SGDLS and CDR2 YYNGEE. Trimming left V 0 bases short and J 0 bases short, with 12 bases between. This CDR3 comprises 16 residues. DNA of the CDR3: TGTGCCAGCAGCGTAGTCCCTGGGGGTATGAACACTGAAGCTTTCTTT. The encoded protein is CASSVVPGGMNTEAFF.

This clone was picked up a small number of times. This sequence joins TRBV7-2 and TRBJ1-2; the D is unclear. Germline V CDR1 and CDR2: SGHTA, FQGNSA. The CDR3 runs 14 residues. V shed 3 bases and J shed 0 bases, with 8 bases lying between them. The CDR3: CASSLFGANYGYTF. CDR3 DNA: TGTGCCAGCAGCTTGTTCGGAGCTAACTATGGCTACACCTTC.

V gene TRBV7-2 combines with J gene TRBJ2-7, with TRBD2 matching over 10 bases. The CDR3 is 15 residues long. V shed 10 bases, J shed 2 bases, and the junction held 11 bases outside the gene matches. CDR1 and CDR2 from the germline V gene are SGHTA and FQGNSA. The CDR3 DNA follows: TGTGCCACACAGCTTCGGAGCGGGGGGGCCTACGAGCAGTACTTC. Its protein product is CATQLRSGGAYEQYF. The variable domain in full, with the rest retrieved from reference TRBV7-2 and TRBJ2-7, is GAGVSQSPSNKVTEKGKDVELRCDPISGHTALYWYRQSLGQGLEFLIYFQGNSAPDKSGLPSDRFSAERTGGSVSTLTIQRTQQEDSAVYLCATQLRSGGAYEQYFGPGTRLTVT.

The rearrangement uses TRBV11-2 and TRBJ2-4, with TRBD2 matching 7 bases. V shed 0 bases, J shed 0 bases, and the junction held 2 bases outside the gene matches. Germline V gene data show CDR1 as SGHAT and CDR2 as FQNNGV. This CDR3 region has 16 residues. The CDR3 nucleotides read TGTGCCAGCAGCTTAGATCTAGCGGTAGCCAAAAACATTCAGTACTTC. It encodes CASSLDLAVAKNIQYF. Together with reference TRBV11-2 and TRBJ2-4, the CDR3 gives the full variable domain: EAGVAQSPRYKIIEKRQSVAFWCNPISGHATLYWYQQILGQGPKLLIQFQNNGVVDDSQLPKDRFSAERLKGVDSTLKIQPAKLEDSAVYLCASSLDLAVAKNIQYFGAGTRLSVL.

The rearrangement uses TRBV7-6 and TRBJ2-3; the D gene is possibly TRBD2 (5 bases). Looked up from germline, CDR1 is SGHVS and CDR2 is FNYEAQ. The CDR3 sequence is 15 residues long. Trimming shortened V by 1 base and J by 3 bases, and 11 bases separated the two germline ends. CDR3 amino acids: CASSLGAGQTDTQYF. The CDR3 nucleotides are TGTGCCAGCAGCTTAGGGGCGGGTCAGACAGATACGCAGTATTTT.

The genes are TRBV5-6 and TRBJ2-6; D unclear. From germline, CDR1 is SGHDT and CDR2 YYEEEE. Between the trimmed V and J ends, which lost 0 bases and 4 bases, there was a span of 8 bases. This CDR3 contains 15 residues. The CDR3 protein is CASSLAAKGANVLTF. The CDR3 region has the DNA TGTGCCAGCAGCTTGGCCGCTAAGGGGGCCAACGTCCTGACTTTC. The full variable domain, rest sourced from reference TRBV5-6 and TRBJ2-6, is DAGVTQSPTHLIKTRGQQVTLRCSPKSGHDTVSWYQQALGQGPQFIFQYYEEEERQRGNFPDRFSGHQFPNYSSELNVNALLLGDSALYLCASSLAAKGANVLTFGAGSRLTVL.

The sample holds one count of this clone. The chain combines TRBV30 with TRBJ1-3; D not certain. The CDR3 runs to 15 residues. Trimming stripped 5 bases from V and 0 bases from J, with 14 bases between. Per germline, CDR1 GTSNPN and CDR2 SVGIG (reference sequence). CDR3 in amino acids: CAWCASHNSGNTIYF. The CDR3 nucleotides read TGTGCCTGGTGTGCGTCGCATAACTCTGGAAACACCATATATTTT.

The V call is TRBV28, the J call TRBJ2-1; possibly TRBD1 or TRBD2 for D (6 bases each). The CDR3 is 15 amino acids. V was cut by 8 bases and J by 4 bases, with 18 bases left in between. The germline gives CDR1 MDHEN, CDR2 SYDVKM. CDR3 residues: CASFSLGGAYNEQFF. The CDR3 nucleotides read TGTGCCAGCTTCTCACTCGGGGGCGCGTACAATGAGCAGTTCTTC. The full variable domain, completed using reference TRBV28 and TRBJ2-1, is DVKVTQSSRYLVKRTGEKVFLECVQDMDHENMFWYRQDPGLGLRLIYFSYDVKMKEKGDIPEGYSVSREKKERFSLILESASTNQTSMYLCASFSLGGAYNEQFFGPGTRLTVL.

The gene calls are TRBV4-2 and TRBJ1-4, with 12 bases that match TRBD1. The length of the CDR3 is 17 residues. With V trimmed by 4 bases and J by 5 bases, 8 bases remained unmatched. CDR1 LGHNA and CDR2 YNFKEQ come from the germline V gene. For the CDR3, the DNA is TGTGCCAGCAGCCTGGGACAGGGGGCGCGCAGGAATGAAAAACTGTTTTTT. Translated, it gives CASSLGQGARRNEKLFF.

The chain combines TRBV19 with TRBJ1-5; 12 bases line up with TRBD1. The CDR3 extends over 14 amino acids. CDR1 and CDR2 from the germline V gene are LNHDA and SQIVND (reference sequence). V lost 9 bases to trimming and J lost 7 bases; unmatched junction nucleotides: 7. CDR3 sequence reads: CASRDRGLRQPQHF. DNA of the CDR3: TGTGCCAGCCGGGACAGGGGGCTTCGGCAGCCCCAGCATTTT.

The chain has TRBV5-6 and TRBJ2-7; D may be TRBD1 (5 bases). CDR1 SGHDT and CDR2 YYEEEE come from the germline V gene. The CDR3 is 13 residues long. Trimming removed 0 bases at V and 3 bases at J, with 7 bases between. CDR3 DNA sequence: TGTGCCAGCAGCTTGGTTACAGGCTACGAGCAGTACTTC. Amino acid sequence: CASSLVTGYEQYF.

This chain joins TRBV20-1 and TRBJ1-2; D is ambiguous. This CDR3 is built from 13 residues. Germline lookup yields CDR1 DFQATT and CDR2 SNEGSKA (reference sequence). V lost 5 bases and J lost 3, with 13 bases in between. The CDR3 here is CSARGPKYYGYTF. CDR3 in DNA: TGCAGTGCTCGTGGACCTAAATACTATGGCTACACCTTC.

This chain joins TRBV5-4 and TRBJ1-2; the D gene is possibly TRBD1 (6 bases). The CDR3 totals 13 residues. CDR1 SGHNT and CDR2 YYREEE come from the germline V gene (reference sequence). The V end was cut by 4 bases, the J end by 5 bases, with 12 bases between. The CDR3 coding sequence is TGTGCCAGCAGCCCGACAGGAGCTTATGGCTACACCTTC. It translates to CASSPTGAYGYTF.

The CDR3 sequence: CASSLGKRGGTTEAFF. In DNA, the CDR3 is TGTGCCAGCAGCCTGGGTAAAAGAGGGGGGACCACTGAAGCTTTCTTT. The chain employs TRBV14 and TRBJ1-1, with D possibly being TRBD1 (6 bases). CDR3 length equals 16 residues. CDR1 SGHDN and CDR2 FVKESK come from the germline V gene. Trimming took off 4 bases at V and 4 bases at J, with 19 bases between the two ends.

The chain employs TRBV27 and TRBJ2-5, with D maybe TRBD1 (5 bases). Trimming cost V 4 bases and J 2 bases, with 14 bases left between them. Germline CDR1 MNHEY, CDR2 SMNVEV (reference sequence). The length of the CDR3 is 15 residues. CDR3: CASSSYRQQQETQYF. DNA for the CDR3: TGTGCCAGCAGTTCCTATCGACAGCAGCAAGAGACCCAGTACTTC.